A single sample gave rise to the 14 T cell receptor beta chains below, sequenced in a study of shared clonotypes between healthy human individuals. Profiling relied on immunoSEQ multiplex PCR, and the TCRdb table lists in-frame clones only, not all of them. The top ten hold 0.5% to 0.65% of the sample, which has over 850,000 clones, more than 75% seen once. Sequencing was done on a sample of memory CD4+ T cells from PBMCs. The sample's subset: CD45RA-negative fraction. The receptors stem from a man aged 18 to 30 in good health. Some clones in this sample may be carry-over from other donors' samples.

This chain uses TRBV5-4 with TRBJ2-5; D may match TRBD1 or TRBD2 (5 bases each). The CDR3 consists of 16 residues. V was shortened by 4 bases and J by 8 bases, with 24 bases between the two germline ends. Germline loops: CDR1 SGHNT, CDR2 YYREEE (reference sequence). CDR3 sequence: CASSPGALGDKRTQYF. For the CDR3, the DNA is TGTGCCAGCAGCCCCGGGGCGTTGGGCGACAAGAGAACCCAGTACTTC.

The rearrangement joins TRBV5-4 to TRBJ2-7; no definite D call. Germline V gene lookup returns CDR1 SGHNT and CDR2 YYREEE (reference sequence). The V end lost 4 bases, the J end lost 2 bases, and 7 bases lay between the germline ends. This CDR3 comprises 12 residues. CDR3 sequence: CASSTSTYEQYF. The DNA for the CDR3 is TGTGCCAGCAGCACTTCCACCTACGAGCAGTACTTC.

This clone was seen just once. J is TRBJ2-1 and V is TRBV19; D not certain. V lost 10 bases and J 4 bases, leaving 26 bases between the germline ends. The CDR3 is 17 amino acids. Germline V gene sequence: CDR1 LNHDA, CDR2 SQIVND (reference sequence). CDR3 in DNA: TGTGCCACCGCAAACCCGTTGGCAGCCAACCTTTACAATGAGCAGTTCTTC. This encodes CATANPLAANLYNEQFF.

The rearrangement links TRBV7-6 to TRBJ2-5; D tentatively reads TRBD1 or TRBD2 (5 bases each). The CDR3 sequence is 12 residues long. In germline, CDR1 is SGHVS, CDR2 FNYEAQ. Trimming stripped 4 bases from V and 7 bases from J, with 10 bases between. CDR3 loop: CASSSSGATQYF. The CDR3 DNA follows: TGTGCCAGCAGCTCGTCCGGGGCGACCCAGTACTTC.

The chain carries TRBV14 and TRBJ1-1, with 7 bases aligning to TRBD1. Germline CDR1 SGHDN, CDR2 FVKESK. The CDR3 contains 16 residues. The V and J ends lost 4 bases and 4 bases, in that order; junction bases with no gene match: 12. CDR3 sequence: CASSRFTGAGSTEAFF. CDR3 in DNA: TGTGCCAGCAGCCGTTTTACAGGGGCCGGGAGCACTGAAGCTTTCTTT.

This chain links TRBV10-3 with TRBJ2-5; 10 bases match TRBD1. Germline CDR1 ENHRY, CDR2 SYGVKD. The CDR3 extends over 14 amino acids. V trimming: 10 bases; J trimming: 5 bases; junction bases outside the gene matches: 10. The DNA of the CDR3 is TGTGCCACCGGGACAGGGGCGCGCGTGGAGACCCAGTACTTC. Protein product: CATGTGARVETQYF.

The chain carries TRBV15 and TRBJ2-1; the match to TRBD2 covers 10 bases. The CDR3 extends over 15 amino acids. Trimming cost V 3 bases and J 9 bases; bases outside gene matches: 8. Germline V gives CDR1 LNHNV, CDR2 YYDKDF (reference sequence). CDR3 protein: CATSSQREGPTEQFF. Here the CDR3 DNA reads TGTGCCACCAGCAGTCAGCGGGAGGGCCCCACTGAGCAGTTCTTC.

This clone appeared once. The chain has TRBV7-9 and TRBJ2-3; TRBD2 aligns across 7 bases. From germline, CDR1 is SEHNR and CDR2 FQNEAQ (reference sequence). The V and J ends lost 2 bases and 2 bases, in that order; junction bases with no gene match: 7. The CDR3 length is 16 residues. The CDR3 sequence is CASSLITSALTDTQYF. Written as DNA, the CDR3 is TGTGCCAGCAGCTTAATCACTAGCGCCCTCACAGATACGCAGTATTTT.

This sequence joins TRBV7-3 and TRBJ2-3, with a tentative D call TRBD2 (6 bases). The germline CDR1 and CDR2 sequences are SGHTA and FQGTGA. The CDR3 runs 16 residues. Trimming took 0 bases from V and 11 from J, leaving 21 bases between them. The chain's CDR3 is CASSLTPTSGPGGQYF. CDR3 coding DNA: TGTGCCAGCAGCTTAACCCCAACTAGTGGGCCCGGGGGGCAGTATTTT.

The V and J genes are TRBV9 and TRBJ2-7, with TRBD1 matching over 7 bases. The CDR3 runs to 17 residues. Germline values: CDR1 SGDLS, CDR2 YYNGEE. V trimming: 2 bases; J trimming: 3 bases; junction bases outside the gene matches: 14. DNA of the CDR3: TGTGCCAGCAGCGTCCACCTCACAGGGGCTGCGGACTACGAGCAGTACTTC. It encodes CASSVHLTGAADYEQYF.

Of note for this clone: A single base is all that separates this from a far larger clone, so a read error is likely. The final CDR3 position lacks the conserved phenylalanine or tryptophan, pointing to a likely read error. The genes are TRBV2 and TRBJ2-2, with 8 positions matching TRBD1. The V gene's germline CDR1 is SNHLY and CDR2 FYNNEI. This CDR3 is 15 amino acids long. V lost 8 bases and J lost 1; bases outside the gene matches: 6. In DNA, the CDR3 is TGTGCCAGCGGAGGACAGGGTCGGAACACCGGGGAGCTGTTTGTT. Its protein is CASGGQGRNTGELFV.

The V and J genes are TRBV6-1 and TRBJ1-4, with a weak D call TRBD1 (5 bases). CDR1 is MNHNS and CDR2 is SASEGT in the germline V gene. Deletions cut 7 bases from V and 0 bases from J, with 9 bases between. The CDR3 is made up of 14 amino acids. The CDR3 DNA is TGTGCCAGCACCAGGGAAGCAACTAATGAAAAACTGTTTTTT. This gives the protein CASTREATNEKLFF.

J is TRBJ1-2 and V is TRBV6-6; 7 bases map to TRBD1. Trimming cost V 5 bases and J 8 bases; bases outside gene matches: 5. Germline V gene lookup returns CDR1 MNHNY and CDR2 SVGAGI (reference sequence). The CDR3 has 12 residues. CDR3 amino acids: CASSQRQGGYTF. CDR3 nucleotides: TGTGCCAGCAGTCAACGACAGGGCGGCTACACCTTC.

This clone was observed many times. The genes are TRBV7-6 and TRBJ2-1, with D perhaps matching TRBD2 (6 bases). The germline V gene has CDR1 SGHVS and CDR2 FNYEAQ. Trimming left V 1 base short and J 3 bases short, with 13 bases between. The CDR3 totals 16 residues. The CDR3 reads CASSLVTGVIYNEQFF. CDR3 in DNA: TGTGCCAGCAGCTTAGTGACGGGGGTAATCTACAATGAGCAGTTCTTC.